This T cell receptor beta chain came from a study of blood T cells in healthy people across ages. Study outcomes and limitations: Total diversity from one million sequenced T cells was likely underestimated. The donors' CMV status was not determined, possibly confounding changes in expanded clonotypes. Compared with aged donors, long-lived donors showed fewer expanded clones, suggesting selection.

A second PCR, run for roughly 7 to 12 cycles, used a sample-barcoded 5' primer plus a J-beta primer mix. Via MiXCR, TCRdb re-called the 5' RACE reads, giving one row per CDR3 protein. The sample lists roughly 1.9 million distinct CDR3 sequences, around 42% occurring once. Trimming took off 1 base at V and 1 base at J, with 7 bases between the two ends. Germline CDR1 is DFQATT and CDR2 is SNEGSKA (reference sequence). This CDR3 contains 13 residues. On this clonotype: What it binds is not known.

This TCR derives from a human donor in good health. Sequencing was carried out using blood. The chain carries TRBV20-1 and TRBJ1-1; D not certain. Here the CDR3 DNA reads TGCAGTGCTAGAGTGACGGGGAACACTGAAGCTTTCTTT. Protein sequence: CSARVTGNTEAFF.